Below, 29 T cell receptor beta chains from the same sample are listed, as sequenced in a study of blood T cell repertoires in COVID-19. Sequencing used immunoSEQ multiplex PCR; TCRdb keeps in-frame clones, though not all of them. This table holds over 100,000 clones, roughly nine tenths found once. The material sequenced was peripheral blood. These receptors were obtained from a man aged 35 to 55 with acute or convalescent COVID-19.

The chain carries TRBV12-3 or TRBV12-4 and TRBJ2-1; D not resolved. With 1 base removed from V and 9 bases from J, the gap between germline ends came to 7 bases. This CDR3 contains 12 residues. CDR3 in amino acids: CASSLVAGEQFF. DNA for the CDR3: TGTGCCAGCAGTTTAGTTGCAGGTGAGCAGTTCTTC.

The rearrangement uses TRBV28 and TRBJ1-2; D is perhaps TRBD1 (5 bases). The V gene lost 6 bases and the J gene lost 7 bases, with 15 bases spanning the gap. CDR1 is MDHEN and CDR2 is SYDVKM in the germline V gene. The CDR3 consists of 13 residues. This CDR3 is CASSAPGVRGYTF. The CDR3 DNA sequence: TGTGCCAGCAGCGCCCCGGGGGTACGTGGCTACACCTTC.

CDR3 loop: CASSSLPTTGAKNIQYF. The CDR3 nucleotides read TGCGCCAGCAGCTCCTTACCGACGACAGGAGCCAAAAACATTCAGTACTTC. The chain has TRBV5-1 and TRBJ2-4; perhaps TRBD1 as D (6 bases). The CDR3 has 17 residues. V lost 3 bases and J lost 0, with 16 bases in between. Germline CDR1 reads SGHRS; CDR2 reads YFSETQ.

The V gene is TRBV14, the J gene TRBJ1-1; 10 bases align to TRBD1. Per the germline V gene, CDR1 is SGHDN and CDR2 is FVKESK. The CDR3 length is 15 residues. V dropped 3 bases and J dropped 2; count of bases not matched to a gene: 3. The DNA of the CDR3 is TGTGCCAGCAGCCAGGGGACAGGGGCCAACACTGAAGCTTTCTTT. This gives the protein CASSQGTGANTEAFF.

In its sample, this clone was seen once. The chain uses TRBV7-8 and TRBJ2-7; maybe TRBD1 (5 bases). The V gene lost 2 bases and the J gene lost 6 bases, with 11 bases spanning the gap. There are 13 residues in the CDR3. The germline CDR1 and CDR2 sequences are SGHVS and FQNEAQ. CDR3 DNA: TGTGCCAGCAGCTTATCAGGGCCGGGCGAGCAGTACTTC. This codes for CASSLSGPGEQYF.

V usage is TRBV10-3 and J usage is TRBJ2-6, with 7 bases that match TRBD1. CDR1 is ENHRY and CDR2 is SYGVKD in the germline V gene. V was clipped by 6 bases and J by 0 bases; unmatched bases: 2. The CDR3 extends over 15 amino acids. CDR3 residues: CAISPGGSGANVLTF. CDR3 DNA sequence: TGTGCCATCAGCCCAGGGGGCTCTGGGGCCAACGTCCTGACTTTC.

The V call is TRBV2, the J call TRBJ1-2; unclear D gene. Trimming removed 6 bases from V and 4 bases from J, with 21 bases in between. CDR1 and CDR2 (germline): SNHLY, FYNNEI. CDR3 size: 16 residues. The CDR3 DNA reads TGTGCCAGCAGGGGCGATGGCCAGTACATAACCTATGGCTACACCTTC. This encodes CASRGDGQYITYGYTF.

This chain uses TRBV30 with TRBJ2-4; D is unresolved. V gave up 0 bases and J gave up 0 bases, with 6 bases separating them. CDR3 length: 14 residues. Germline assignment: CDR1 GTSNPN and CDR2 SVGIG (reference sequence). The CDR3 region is CAWSVEVAKNIQYF. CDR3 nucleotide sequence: TGTGCCTGGAGTGTAGAGGTAGCCAAAAACATTCAGTACTTC.

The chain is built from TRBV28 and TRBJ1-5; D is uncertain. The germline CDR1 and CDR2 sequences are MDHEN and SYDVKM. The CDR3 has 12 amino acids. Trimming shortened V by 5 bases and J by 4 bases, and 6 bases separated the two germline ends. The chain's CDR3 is CASSRGNQPQHF. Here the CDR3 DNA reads TGTGCCAGCAGTCGGGGAAATCAGCCCCAGCATTTT.

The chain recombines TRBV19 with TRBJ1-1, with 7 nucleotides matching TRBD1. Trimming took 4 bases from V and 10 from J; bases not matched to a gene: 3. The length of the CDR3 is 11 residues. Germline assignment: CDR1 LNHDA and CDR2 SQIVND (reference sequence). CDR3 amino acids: CASSTTGRAFF. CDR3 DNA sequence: TGTGCCAGTAGTACGACAGGGAGAGCTTTCTTT.

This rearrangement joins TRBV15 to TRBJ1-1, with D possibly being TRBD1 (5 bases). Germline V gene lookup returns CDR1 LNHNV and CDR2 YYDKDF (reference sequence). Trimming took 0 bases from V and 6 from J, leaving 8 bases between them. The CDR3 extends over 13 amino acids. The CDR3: CATSRDLGAEAFF. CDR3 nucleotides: TGTGCCACCAGCAGAGACCTAGGGGCTGAAGCTTTCTTT. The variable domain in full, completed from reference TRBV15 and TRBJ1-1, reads DAMVIQNPRYQVTQFGKPVTLSCSQTLNHNVMYWYQQKSSQAPKLLFHYYDKDFNNEADTPDNFQSRRPNTSFCFLDIRSPGLGDTAMYLCATSRDLGAEAFFGQGTRLTVV.

CDR3 nucleotide sequence: TGCGCCAGCAGTGAGGGACAGATTAGCAATCAGCCCCAGCATTTT. Translation gives CASSEGQISNQPQHF. V usage is TRBV10-2 and J usage is TRBJ1-5; D may be TRBD1 (6 bases). V lost 2 bases and J 0 bases, leaving 8 bases between the germline ends. The CDR3 sequence is 15 residues long. From germline, CDR1 is WSHSY and CDR2 SAAADI.

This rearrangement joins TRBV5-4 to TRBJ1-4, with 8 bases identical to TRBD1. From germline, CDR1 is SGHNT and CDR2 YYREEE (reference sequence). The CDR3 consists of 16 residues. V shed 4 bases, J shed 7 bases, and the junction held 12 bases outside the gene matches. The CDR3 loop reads CASSPTSQGGFEKLFF. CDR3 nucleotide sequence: TGTGCCAGCAGCCCCACCTCACAGGGGGGATTTGAAAAACTGTTTTTT.

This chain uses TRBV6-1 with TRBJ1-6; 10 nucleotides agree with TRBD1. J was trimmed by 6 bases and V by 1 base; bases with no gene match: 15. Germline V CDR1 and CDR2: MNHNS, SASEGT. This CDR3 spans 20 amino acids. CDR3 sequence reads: CASSEGGTGEGGSPNSPLHF. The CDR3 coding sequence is TGTGCCAGCAGTGAAGGAGGGACAGGGGAAGGTGGGAGTCCTAATTCACCCCTCCACTTT.

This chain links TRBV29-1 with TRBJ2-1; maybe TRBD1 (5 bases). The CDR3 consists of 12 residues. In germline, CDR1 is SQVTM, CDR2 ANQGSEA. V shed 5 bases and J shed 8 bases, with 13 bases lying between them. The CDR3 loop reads CSVTHQGDEQFF. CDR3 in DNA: TGCAGCGTTACCCATCAGGGCGATGAGCAGTTCTTC.

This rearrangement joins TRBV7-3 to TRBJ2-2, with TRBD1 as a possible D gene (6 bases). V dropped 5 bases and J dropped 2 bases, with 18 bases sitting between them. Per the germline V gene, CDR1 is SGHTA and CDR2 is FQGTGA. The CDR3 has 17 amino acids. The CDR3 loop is CASSPYPGTRNTGELFF. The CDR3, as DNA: TGTGCCAGCAGCCCCTATCCGGGGACAAGAAACACCGGGGAGCTGTTTTTT.

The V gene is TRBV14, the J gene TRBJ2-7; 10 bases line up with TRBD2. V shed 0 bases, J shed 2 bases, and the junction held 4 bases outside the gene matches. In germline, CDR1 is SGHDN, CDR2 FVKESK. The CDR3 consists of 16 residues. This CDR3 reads CASSQEGLAFTYEQYF. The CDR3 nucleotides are TGTGCCAGCAGCCAAGAGGGACTAGCGTTTACCTACGAGCAGTACTTC.

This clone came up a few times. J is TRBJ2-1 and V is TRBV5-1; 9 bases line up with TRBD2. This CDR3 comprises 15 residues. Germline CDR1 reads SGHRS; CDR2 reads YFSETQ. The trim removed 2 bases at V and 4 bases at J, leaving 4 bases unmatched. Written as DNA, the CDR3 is TGCGCCAGCAGCTTTCAGCGGGGGGATTACAATGAGCAGTTCTTC. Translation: CASSFQRGDYNEQFF.

The CDR3 DNA follows: TGCGCCAGCAGCCCCGAGGCAGACAGGGGGACTGAAGCTTTCTTT. This translates into CASSPEADRGTEAFF. The V and J genes are TRBV5-1 and TRBJ1-1, with TRBD1 matching over 9 bases. The germline V gene encodes CDR1 SGHRS and CDR2 YFSETQ. The J segment lost 5 bases and the V segment lost 4 bases, leaving 9 bases of the junction unmatched. The CDR3 covers 15 residues.

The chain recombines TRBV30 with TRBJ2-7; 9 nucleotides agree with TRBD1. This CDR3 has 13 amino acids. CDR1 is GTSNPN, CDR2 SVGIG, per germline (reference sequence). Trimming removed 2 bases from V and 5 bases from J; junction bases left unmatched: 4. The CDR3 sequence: CAWSPGQGNEQYF. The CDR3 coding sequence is TGTGCCTGGAGTCCGGGACAGGGAAACGAGCAGTACTTC.

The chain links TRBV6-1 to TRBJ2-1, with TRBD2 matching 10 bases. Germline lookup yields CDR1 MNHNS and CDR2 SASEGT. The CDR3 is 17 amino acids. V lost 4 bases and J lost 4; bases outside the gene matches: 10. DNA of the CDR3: TGTGCCAGCAGTGTTCGGACTAGCGGCCGGGCTTACAATGAGCAGTTCTTC. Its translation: CASSVRTSGRAYNEQFF.

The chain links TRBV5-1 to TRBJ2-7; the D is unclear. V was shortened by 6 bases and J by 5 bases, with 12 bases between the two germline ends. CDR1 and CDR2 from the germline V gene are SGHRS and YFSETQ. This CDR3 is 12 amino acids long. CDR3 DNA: TGCGCCAGCACCGGGTCCCAGAACGAGCAGTACTTC. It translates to CASTGSQNEQYF.

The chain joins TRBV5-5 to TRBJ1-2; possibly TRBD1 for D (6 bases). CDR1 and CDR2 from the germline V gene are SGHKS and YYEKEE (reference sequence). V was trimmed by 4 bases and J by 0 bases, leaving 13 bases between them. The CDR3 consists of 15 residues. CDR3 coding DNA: TGTGCCAGCAGCCAAGACAGGTCCGCTAACTATGGCTACACCTTC. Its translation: CASSQDRSANYGYTF.

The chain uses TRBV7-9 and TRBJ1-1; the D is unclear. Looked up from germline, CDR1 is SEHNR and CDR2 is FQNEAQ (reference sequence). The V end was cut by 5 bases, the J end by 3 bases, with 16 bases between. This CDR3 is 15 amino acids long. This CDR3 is CASSTAAQADTEAFF. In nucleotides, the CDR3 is TGTGCCAGCAGCACCGCAGCTCAGGCAGACACTGAAGCTTTCTTT.

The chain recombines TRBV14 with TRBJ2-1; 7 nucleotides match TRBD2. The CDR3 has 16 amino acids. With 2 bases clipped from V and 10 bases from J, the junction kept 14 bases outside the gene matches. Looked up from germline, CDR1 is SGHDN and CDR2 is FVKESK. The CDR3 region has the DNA TGTGCCAGCAGCCAATTCACTAGCGCGGCCCGGGAGGAGCAGTTCTTC. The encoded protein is CASSQFTSAAREEQFF.

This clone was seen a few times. The CDR3 sequence is CASSVSYEQYF. The CDR3 DNA sequence: TGTGCCAGCAGCGTATCCTACGAGCAGTACTTC. V is TRBV7-2 and J is TRBJ2-7; D ambiguous. The CDR3 has 11 residues. V was clipped by 5 bases and J by 1 base, with 3 bases between them. Per the germline V gene, CDR1 is SGHTA and CDR2 is FQGNSA. Combining the CDR3 with reference TRBV7-2 and TRBJ2-7 gives the whole variable domain GAGVSQSPSNKVTEKGKDVELRCDPISGHTALYWYRQSLGQGLEFLIYFQGNSAPDKSGLPSDRFSAERTGGSVSTLTIQRTQQEDSAVYLCASSVSYEQYFGPGTRLTVT.

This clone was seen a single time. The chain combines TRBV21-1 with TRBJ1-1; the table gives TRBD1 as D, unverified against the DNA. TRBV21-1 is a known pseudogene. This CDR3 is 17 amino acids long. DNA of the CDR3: TGTGCCAGACCCGACATAAGAAGCCTTTACATGAACACTGAAGCTTTCTTT. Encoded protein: CARPDIRSLYMNTEAFF.

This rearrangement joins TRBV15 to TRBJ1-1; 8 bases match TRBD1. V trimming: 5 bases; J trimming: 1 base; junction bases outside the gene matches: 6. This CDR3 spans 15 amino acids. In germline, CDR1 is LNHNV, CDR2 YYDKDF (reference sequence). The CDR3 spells CATSSRTGKNTEAFF. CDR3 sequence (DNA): TGTGCCACCAGCTCCCGGACAGGGAAGAACACTGAAGCTTTCTTT.

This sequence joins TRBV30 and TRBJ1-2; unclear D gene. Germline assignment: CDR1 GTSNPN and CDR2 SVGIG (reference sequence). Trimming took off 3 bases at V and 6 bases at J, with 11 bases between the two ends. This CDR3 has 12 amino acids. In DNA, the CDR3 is TGTGCCTGGAGCGTGACAAAAAATGGCTACACCTTC. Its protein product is CAWSVTKNGYTF.